A single sample is the source of the 32 T cell receptor beta chains below, sequenced in a study of cytomegalovirus exposure and HLA in healthy donors (dated by TCRdb to between 2016 and 2019). Library preparation employed the immunoSEQ multiplex PCR assay. A mixture of 60 forward primers for TCR Vbeta segments and 13 reverse primers for TCR Jbeta segments was used in the multiplex PCR. This is the immuneACCESS table as TCRdb keeps it, with only in-frame sequences that have V and J called. A part of the clones is gone; compared with another copy, unresolved V genes explain less than half, and the rest is unexplained. For this sample the table gives 200,000 to 250,000 clones, of which around 75% were detected only once. The top ten constitute 1.8% of the sample. Sequencing input: PBMCs. Receptors were obtained from a woman aged 30 to 39 in good health and CMV-seronegative.

The chain joins TRBV19 to TRBJ2-1; D ambiguous. Germline V gives CDR1 LNHDA, CDR2 SQIVND (reference sequence). The CDR3 has 16 amino acids. Trimming left V 3 bases short and J 6 bases short, with 18 bases between. The CDR3 region has the DNA TGTGCCAGTAGTATTGGCGAGACTCTAATAGGCAATGAGCAGTTCTTC. It yields the protein CASSIGETLIGNEQFF.

V is TRBV14 and J is TRBJ2-3, with 8 bases identical to TRBD1. V lost 0 bases and J lost 0; bases outside the gene matches: 5. CDR1 and CDR2 (germline): SGHDN, FVKESK. This CDR3 has 17 residues. CDR3 DNA: TGTGCCAGCAGCCAAGATCACCCAGGGGGCAGCACAGATACGCAGTATTTT. This encodes CASSQDHPGGSTDTQYF.

The chain combines TRBV4-1 with TRBJ2-1; 10 bases agree with TRBD2. The V and J ends lost 5 bases and 4 bases, in that order; junction bases with no gene match: 5. Germline V gene data show CDR1 as MGHRA and CDR2 as YSYEKL. The CDR3 length is 15 residues. CDR3 amino acids: CASSALAGPYNEQFF. DNA for the CDR3: TGCGCCAGCAGCGCACTAGCGGGGCCTTACAATGAGCAGTTCTTC.

This chain uses TRBV5-1 with TRBJ2-1; D may be TRBD2 (5 bases). CDR3 length: 14 residues. Germline-derived CDR1 and CDR2 are SGHRS and YFSETQ. V lost 0 bases, J lost 6 bases, and 10 bases lay in between. The CDR3 DNA is TGCGCCAGCAGCTTGGCCGTGAGCGGCAATGAGCAGTTCTTC. Translating gives CASSLAVSGNEQFF.

This chain connects TRBV10-3 to TRBJ2-3, with TRBD1 matching over 7 bases. CDR3 length: 17 amino acids. The J segment lost 4 bases and the V segment lost 0 bases, leaving 10 bases of the junction unmatched. Looked up from germline, CDR1 is ENHRY and CDR2 is SYGVKD. CDR3 bases: TGTGCCATCAGTGAGTCCCCCCCAGGGGGTGGACCAGATACGCAGTATTTT. This encodes CAISESPPGGGPDTQYF.

The chain has TRBV13 and TRBJ2-1, with D possibly matching TRBD1 (5 bases). Between the trimmed V and J ends, which lost 2 bases and 3 bases, there was a span of 17 bases. The CDR3 length is 17 residues. Germline V gene lookup returns CDR1 PRHDT and CDR2 FYEKMQ (reference sequence). The CDR3 reads CASSLRAVQGLYNEQFF. CDR3 coding DNA: TGTGCCAGCAGCTTACGGGCCGTCCAGGGCCTCTACAATGAGCAGTTCTTC.

This chain connects TRBV4-1 to TRBJ2-7, with D possibly TRBD2 on 7 matching bases. CDR3 size: 17 residues. Trimming took off 0 bases at V and 2 bases at J, with 17 bases between the two ends. Germline CDR1 MGHRA, CDR2 YSYEKL. In nucleotides, the CDR3 is TGCGCCAGCAGCCAAGATCGGGGGGCAACGGCCACCTACGAGCAGTACTTC. Encoded protein: CASSQDRGATATYEQYF.

This clone was seen only a few times. The final CDR3 position lacks the conserved phenylalanine or tryptophan, pointing to a likely read error. J is TRBJ1-1 and V is TRBV29-1; the D is unclear. V was trimmed by 0 bases and J by 3 bases, leaving 8 bases between them. Germline V lookup: CDR1 SQVTM, CDR2 ANQGSEA. This CDR3 comprises 13 residues. CDR3 DNA sequence: TGCAGCGTTGAAGAAAGAGCAGACACTGAAGCTTTCTTG. Protein: CSVEERADTEAFL.

The genes are TRBV5-6 and TRBJ2-1; 7 nucleotides line up with TRBD1. The germline gives CDR1 SGHDT, CDR2 YYEEEE. With V trimmed by 7 bases and J by 9 bases, 16 bases remained unmatched. The CDR3 spans 15 residues. CDR3 in amino acids: CASLPRGPLSGEQFF. The DNA for the CDR3 is TGTGCCAGCTTACCAAGGGGGCCGCTTTCGGGTGAGCAGTTCTTC.

This chain uses TRBV4-1 with TRBJ1-1; D uncertain. The CDR3 is 12 residues long. Germline values: CDR1 MGHRA, CDR2 YSYEKL. V dropped 1 base and J dropped 5 bases, with 5 bases sitting between them. The CDR3 here is CASSQGETEAFF. DNA for the CDR3: TGCGCCAGCAGCCAAGGAGAGACTGAAGCTTTCTTT.

The chain carries TRBV10-2 and TRBJ1-3; possibly TRBD1 for D (5 bases). Trimming pared 3 bases from V and 2 bases from J, leaving 11 bases between. This CDR3 has 15 residues. Germline CDR1 and CDR2: WSHSY and SAAADI. The CDR3 loop is CASSDGRVTGNTIYF. Here the CDR3 DNA reads TGCGCCAGCAGTGATGGCAGGGTAACTGGAAACACCATATATTTT.

On this clone itself: This sample includes further DNA sequences coding for the same CDR3. V and J are TRBV19 and TRBJ1-4; 9 nucleotides agree with TRBD1. The V segment lost 4 bases and the J segment 8 bases; nucleotides outside the gene matches: 2. The germline V gene has CDR1 LNHDA and CDR2 SQIVND (reference sequence). The CDR3 loop spans 13 amino acids. The CDR3 bases are TGTGCCAGTAGTAGGGACAGGGAGGAAAAACTGTTTTTT. This encodes CASSRDREEKLFF. Supplemented by reference TRBV19 and TRBJ1-4, the full variable domain reads DGGITQSPKYLFRKEGQNVTLSCEQNLNHDAMYWYRQDPGQGLRLIYYSQIVNDFQKGDIAEGYSVSREKKESFPLTVTSAQKNPTAFYLCASSRDREEKLFFGSGTQLSVL.

The V call is TRBV30, the J call TRBJ2-6; no definite D call. V was pared by 0 bases and J by 1 base, with 7 bases between. Germline V gene sequence: CDR1 GTSNPN, CDR2 SVGIG (reference sequence). The CDR3 spans 15 residues. The CDR3 sequence: CAWSVPVSGANVLTF. The CDR3 DNA reads TGTGCCTGGAGTGTCCCGGTATCTGGGGCCAACGTCCTGACTTTC.

This clone was counted once. At one end the junction does not follow the germline gene, possibly because of a read error. This chain joins TRBV5-6 and TRBJ1-4; 7 nucleotides align to TRBD1. The CDR3 runs to 17 residues. Germline loops: CDR1 SGHDT, CDR2 YYEEEE. The CDR3 region has the DNA TGTGACAGCAGCTTGCTCAGGAGGGGGCCGACTAATGAAAAACTGTTTTTT. It yields the protein CDSSLLRRGPTNEKLFF.

The chain recombines TRBV5-1 with TRBJ2-1, with 7 bases that match TRBD2. CDR3 length: 15 residues. The germline V gene has CDR1 SGHRS and CDR2 YFSETQ. The junction had 4 bases not matched to a gene; V was cut back by 0 bases and J by 4 bases. CDR3 residues: CASSLGGSGYNEQFF. The CDR3 nucleotides read TGCGCCAGCAGCTTGGGGGGTAGCGGGTACAATGAGCAGTTCTTC.

The chain links TRBV7-9 to TRBJ1-2; 7 nucleotides match TRBD1. This CDR3 is built from 15 residues. V shed 5 bases and J 3 bases; nucleotides not matched to a gene: 9. Germline CDR1 is SEHNR and CDR2 is FQNEAQ (reference sequence). In nucleotides, the CDR3 is TGTGCCAGCAGCCCATCAGGGGGAAGTGACTATGGCTACACCTTC. Translation: CASSPSGGSDYGYTF.

The chain is built from TRBV27 and TRBJ2-7; 10 bases are shared with TRBD2. The ends lost 3 bases at V and 1 base at J; junction bases unmatched: 6. This CDR3 contains 16 residues. CDR1 is MNHEY and CDR2 is SMNVEV in the germline V gene (reference sequence). CDR3 region: CASSLGGLADSYEQYF. CDR3 sequence (DNA): TGTGCCAGCAGTTTGGGTGGACTAGCGGATTCCTACGAGCAGTACTTC.

Remarks on this clone: At one of its ends the junction is not consistent with the germline gene, which may arise from a read error. The J gene is TRBJ2-3, the V gene TRBV9; 7 bases match TRBD1. Germline V gives CDR1 SGDLS, CDR2 YYNGEE. The CDR3 runs 18 residues. As DNA, the CDR3 is TGTGCCAACAGCGGACCCACAGGGGCGCCTGGCCTGCGAGATACGCAGTATTTT. It is translated as CANSGPTGAPGLRDTQYF.

The chain uses TRBV9 and TRBJ2-3, with 13 bases identical to TRBD2. The CDR3 is made up of 20 amino acids. J was trimmed by 0 bases and V by 3 bases; bases with no gene match: 13. Germline values: CDR1 SGDLS, CDR2 YYNGEE. CDR3 sequence (DNA): TGTGCCAGCAGCGCCCGCCCCGGGACTAGCGGGACCTCTAGCACAGATACGCAGTATTTT. As protein: CASSARPGTSGTSSTDTQYF.

Only one count was recorded for this clone. The chain uses TRBV15 and TRBJ1-5, with TRBD1 matching over 7 bases. The CDR3 totals 14 residues. Per germline, CDR1 LNHNV and CDR2 YYDKDF (reference sequence). V gave up 2 bases and J gave up 6 bases; unmatched junction bases: 4. The DNA for the CDR3 is TGTGCCACCAGCAGACAGGGGGGAGGTCAGCCCCAGCATTTT. This encodes CATSRQGGGQPQHF.

As regards this clone: The junction departs from the called germline gene at one end, perhaps through a read error. The V gene is TRBV7-7, the J gene TRBJ1-3; possible D gene TRBD1, 6 bases. Germline V lookup: CDR1 SSHAT, CDR2 FNYEAQ (reference sequence). The CDR3 consists of 13 residues. The CDR3 loop reads CASSRTVGNTIYF. The CDR3 DNA reads TGTGCTAGCAGCCGGACAGTGGGAAACACCATATATTTT.

The chain is built from TRBV5-1 and TRBJ2-3, with D perhaps TRBD1 (6 bases). This CDR3 has 15 residues. Trimming left V 0 bases short and J 0 bases short, with 8 bases between. The germline CDR1 and CDR2 sequences are SGHRS and YFSETQ. As DNA, the CDR3 is TGCGCCAGCAGCTTGGACAGGGTTAGCACAGATACGCAGTATTTT. Protein: CASSLDRVSTDTQYF.

The chain combines TRBV5-1 with TRBJ1-1; 7 bases agree with TRBD1. V was clipped by 0 bases and J by 1 base; unmatched bases: 6. In germline, CDR1 is SGHRS, CDR2 YFSETQ. This CDR3 comprises 16 residues. The CDR3 DNA sequence: TGCGCCAGCAGCTTGGGGGACAGAAGCCCGAACACTGAAGCTTTCTTT. Its protein is CASSLGDRSPNTEAFF.

This clone was counted only a few times. V gene TRBV10-3 combines with J gene TRBJ1-3; the match to TRBD1 covers 8 bases. The CDR3 length is 13 residues. CDR1 is ENHRY, CDR2 SYGVKD, per germline. Trimming removed 10 bases from V and 4 bases from J; junction bases left unmatched: 6. The CDR3 nucleotides are TGTGCCAGCAGGGGGCAGGGAGGAAACACCATATATTTT. Residues: CASRGQGGNTIYF.

Details on this clone: Other DNA sequences of this sample code for an identical CDR3. V is TRBV6-1 and J is TRBJ2-5, with a tentative D call TRBD2 (7 bases). The CDR3 runs 15 residues. V lost 4 bases and J 5 bases, leaving 17 bases between the germline ends. Germline V gives CDR1 MNHNS, CDR2 SASEGT. The CDR3 DNA is TGTGCCAGCAGTGTTGGGGGGGCCCGGGGGGAGACCCAGTACTTC. This sequence encodes CASSVGGARGETQYF.

This rearrangement joins TRBV7-8 to TRBJ2-5, with 16 bases lining up with TRBD2. The CDR3 is made up of 16 amino acids. Per the germline V gene, CDR1 is SGHVS and CDR2 is FQNEAQ. The ends lost 5 bases at V and 5 bases at J; junction bases unmatched: 5. CDR3 bases: TGTGCCAGCAGCCAATTGGGACTAGCGGGAGGGGAGACCCAGTACTTC. Encoded protein: CASSQLGLAGGETQYF.

Of note for this clone: The junction does not match germline at one end; this may be a read error. Additional DNA sequences in this sample encode the identical CDR3. The gene calls are TRBV7-9 and TRBJ1-1; D remains ambiguous. Germline V lookup: CDR1 SEHNR, CDR2 FQNEAQ (reference sequence). The CDR3 totals 14 residues. Here the CDR3 reads CASSFGLSNTEAFF. DNA for the CDR3: TGCGCCAGCAGCTTCGGACTGTCGAACACTGAAGCTTTCTTT. The full variable domain, with the rest looked up from reference TRBV7-9 and TRBJ1-1, is DTGVSQNPRHKITKRGQNVTFRCDPISEHNRLYWYRQTLGQGPEFLTYFQNEAQLEKSRLLSDRFSAERPKGSFSTLEIQRTEQGDSAMYLCASSFGLSNTEAFFGQGTRLTVV.

This clone was recorded many times. The V and J genes are TRBV5-6 and TRBJ2-3; no clear D gene. Germline-derived CDR1 and CDR2 are SGHDT and YYEEEE. Between the trimmed V and J ends, which lost 4 bases and 1 base, there was a span of 13 bases. The CDR3 has 15 amino acids. The CDR3 reads CASSPRSTGTDTQYF. DNA of the CDR3: TGTGCCAGCAGCCCCCGGAGTACGGGCACAGATACGCAGTATTTT.

This clone was counted only a few times. As DNA, the CDR3 is TGTGCCAGCAAGGGCGGGGGGGAAGAGACCCAGTACTTC. It encodes CASKGGGEETQYF. V gene TRBV6-6 combines with J gene TRBJ2-5; 9 bases match TRBD2. The CDR3 contains 13 residues. Germline V gene sequence: CDR1 MNHNY, CDR2 SVGAGI (reference sequence). The V gene end was trimmed by 7 bases and the J gene end by 3 bases; junction bases not matched to a gene: 3.

This clone was observed a handful of times. The chain combines TRBV6-5 with TRBJ2-7, with 10 bases fitting TRBD1. CDR3 length equals 15 residues. In germline, CDR1 is MNHEY, CDR2 SVGAGI. The trim removed 2 bases at V and 3 bases at J, leaving 4 bases unmatched. This CDR3 is CASSYPGQGIYEQYF. DNA of the CDR3: TGTGCCAGCAGTTACCCGGGACAGGGGATCTACGAGCAGTACTTC.

The chain has TRBV29-1 and TRBJ2-1; D unclear. Between the trimmed V and J ends, which lost 1 base and 5 bases, there was a span of 6 bases. The CDR3 totals 12 residues. Germline V CDR1 and CDR2: SQVTM, ANQGSEA. This CDR3 is CSVEAVNNEQFF. The DNA of the CDR3 is TGCAGCGTTGAAGCAGTCAACAATGAGCAGTTCTTC.

The table lists this clone with a count of one. The V and J genes are TRBV5-1 and TRBJ2-3; 7 bases match TRBD2. CDR3 size: 14 residues. Germline CDR1 reads SGHRS; CDR2 reads YFSETQ. V was clipped by 0 bases and J by 4 bases; unmatched bases: 2. DNA for the CDR3: TGCGCCAGCAGCTTGGCACTAGCGCCAGATACGCAGTATTTT. This sequence encodes CASSLALAPDTQYF.